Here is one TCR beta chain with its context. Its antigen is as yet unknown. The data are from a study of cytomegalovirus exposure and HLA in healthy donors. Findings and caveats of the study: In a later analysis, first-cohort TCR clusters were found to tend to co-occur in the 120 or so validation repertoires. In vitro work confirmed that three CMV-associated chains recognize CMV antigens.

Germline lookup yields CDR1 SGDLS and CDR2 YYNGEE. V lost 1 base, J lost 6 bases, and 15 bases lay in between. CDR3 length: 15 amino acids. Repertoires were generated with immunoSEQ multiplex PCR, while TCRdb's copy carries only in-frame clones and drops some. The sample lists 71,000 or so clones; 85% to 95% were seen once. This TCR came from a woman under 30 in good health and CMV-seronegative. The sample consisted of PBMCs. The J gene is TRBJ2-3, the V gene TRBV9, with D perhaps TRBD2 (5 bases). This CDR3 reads CASSVSSRASDTQYF. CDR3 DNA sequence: TGTGCCAGCAGCGTATCTAGCCGAGCATCTGATACGCAGTATTTT.